The sequence of this TCR beta chain was determined in a study of cytomegalovirus exposure and HLA in healthy donors. This table comes from immunoSEQ multiplex PCR, and its TCRdb copy is limited to in-frame clones, with some not included. The sample has tens of thousands of clones, nearly 95% seen once. Study-wide results and limits: Subsequent analysis revealed that first-cohort TCR clusters tended to co-occur in the 120 validation repertoires. The listing of 150 to 200 TCR beta chains classed them as cytomegalovirus-associated.

As to this clone: Its antigen is undetermined.

Separate from the approximately 670-subject first cohort, the roughly 120-subject validation cohort was the one that the donors belonged to. V was clipped by 3 bases and J by 6 bases; unmatched bases: 12. Germline loops: CDR1 SGDLS, CDR2 YYNGEE. The CDR3 is 17 amino acids. V gene TRBV9 combines with J gene TRBJ2-1; TRBD2 aligns across 10 bases. The receptor's source is a man younger than 30 in good health and CMV-seropositive. Source material: PBMCs. In DNA form, the CDR3 reads TGTGCCAGCAGCGGACCCATGGCCCTAGCGGGAGTCAATGAGCAGTTCTTC. It encodes CASSGPMALAGVNEQFF.